One sample yielded the 32 T cell receptor beta chains listed below, sequenced in a study of Tregs in tolerant kidney transplant recipients. These receptors' targets are unknown. Assay: immunoSEQ multiplex PCR; the TCRdb copy retains only in-frame clones and omits some. The table lists 35,000 to 50,000 clones, 95% to 96% of them singletons. Sample: Tregs from blood cultured with allogeneic cells. Receptors were obtained from a human donor in good health.

The V and J genes are TRBV5-1 and TRBJ1-4; no clear D gene. The CDR3 totals 14 residues. V lost 5 bases and J 7 bases, leaving 15 bases between the germline ends. Germline V gene sequence: CDR1 SGHRS, CDR2 YFSETQ. This CDR3 is CASRTPTSGEKLFF. CDR3 coding DNA: TGCGCCAGCAGGACCCCGACGTCAGGTGAAAAACTGTTTTTT.

In DNA form, the CDR3 reads TGTGCCAGCAGCTTAGAGGCGAACACCGGGGAGCTGTTTTTT. This gives the protein CASSLEANTGELFF. The chain has TRBV11-3 and TRBJ2-2, with no clear D. Per the germline V gene, CDR1 is SGHNT and CDR2 is YENEEA. This CDR3 comprises 14 residues. Trimming left V 0 bases short and J 0 bases short, with 2 bases between.

The CDR3 region is CASSLDRASYNEQFF. The CDR3 nucleotides read TGCGCCAGCAGCTTGGACAGGGCATCCTACAATGAGCAGTTCTTC. The V call is TRBV5-1, the J call TRBJ2-1; D may be TRBD1 (6 bases). Trimming left V 0 bases short and J 1 base short, with 8 bases between. Germline V gene sequence: CDR1 SGHRS, CDR2 YFSETQ. The CDR3 loop spans 15 amino acids.

The chain is built from TRBV4-1 and TRBJ2-6; D could derive from TRBD1 or TRBD2 (5 bases each). The V end lost 0 bases, the J end lost 0 bases, and 15 bases lay between the germline ends. The CDR3 has 19 residues. CDR1 and CDR2 from the germline V gene are MGHRA and YSYEKL. CDR3 amino acids: CASSQEGLRGLSGANVLTF. For the CDR3, the DNA is TGCGCCAGCAGCCAAGAAGGGTTACGGGGCCTCTCTGGGGCCAACGTCCTGACTTTC.

V usage is TRBV5-1 and J usage is TRBJ1-6; possible D gene TRBD1, 5 bases. With 5 bases removed from V and 8 bases from J, the gap between germline ends came to 11 bases. The CDR3 contains 13 residues. Per the germline V gene, CDR1 is SGHRS and CDR2 is YFSETQ. Here the CDR3 reads CASRIRVDSPLHF. The CDR3, as DNA: TGCGCCAGCAGAATCAGGGTTGATTCACCCCTCCACTTT.

The CDR3 DNA is TGCGCCAGCAGCTCACAAGGCGGAGGGGCGGTGACCCAGTACTTC. This gives the protein CASSSQGGGAVTQYF. This chain connects TRBV5-1 to TRBJ2-5, with D maybe TRBD2 (6 bases). Trimming took off 3 bases at V and 7 bases at J, with 19 bases between the two ends. The CDR3 consists of 15 residues. Germline-derived CDR1 and CDR2 are SGHRS and YFSETQ. Full variable domain (rest looked up from reference TRBV5-1 and TRBJ2-5): KAGVTQTPRYLIKTRGQQVTLSCSPISGHRSVSWYQQTPGQGLQFLFEYFSETQRNKGNFPGRFSGRQFSNSRSEMNVSTLELGDSALYLCASSSQGGGAVTQYFGPGTRLLVL.

The chain combines TRBV6-5 with TRBJ2-1; 10 bases match TRBD2. Germline-derived CDR1 and CDR2 are MNHEY and SVGAGI. The CDR3 contains 15 residues. V shed 5 bases and J 8 bases; nucleotides not matched to a gene: 9. CDR3 residues: CASSRKRGGHHEQFF. The CDR3 DNA reads TGTGCCAGCAGTCGAAAGCGGGGGGGTCATCATGAGCAGTTCTTC.

The V call is TRBV6-4, the J call TRBJ1-5; TRBD1 matches 8 bases. With V trimmed by 3 bases and J by 5 bases, 12 bases remained unmatched. The CDR3 totals 17 residues. Germline-derived CDR1 and CDR2 are MRHNA and SNTAGT. CDR3: CASSEVSGGGGHQPQHF. The DNA for the CDR3 is TGTGCCAGCAGTGAAGTATCAGGGGGCGGGGGTCATCAGCCCCAGCATTTT.

The chain has TRBV7-9 and TRBJ2-6; 8 bases line up with TRBD2. With 5 bases clipped from V and 2 bases from J, the junction kept 14 bases outside the gene matches. The CDR3 totals 19 residues. CDR1 is SEHNR and CDR2 is FQNEAQ in the germline V gene (reference sequence). CDR3 sequence: CASSRIRARGVPGANVLTF. The CDR3 region has the DNA TGTGCCAGCAGCCGAATTCGTGCGCGGGGGGTCCCTGGGGCCAACGTCCTGACTTTC.

V is TRBV27 and J is TRBJ2-7, with D perhaps given as TRBD1 or TRBD2 (7 bases each). The CDR3 contains 16 residues. V was shortened by 2 bases and J by 2 bases, with 16 bases between the two germline ends. CDR1 and CDR2 from the germline V gene are MNHEY and SMNVEV (reference sequence). This chain's CDR3 is CASSLGSGGGPYEQYF. The CDR3 nucleotides read TGTGCCAGCAGTTTAGGGTCAGGGGGGGGCCCCTACGAGCAGTACTTC.

The chain joins TRBV5-1 to TRBJ2-5, with D perhaps matching TRBD1 (6 bases). V gave up 4 bases and J gave up 5 bases, with 21 bases separating them. Germline CDR1 reads SGHRS; CDR2 reads YFSETQ. The CDR3 loop spans 16 amino acids. CDR3 loop: CASSLGTRGGLETQYF. The CDR3 DNA follows: TGCGCCAGCAGCCTAGGAACTAGAGGGGGTCTGGAGACCCAGTACTTC.

The chain carries TRBV19 and TRBJ2-1, with D maybe TRBD1 (5 bases). CDR3 length: 17 residues. Germline V gene sequence: CDR1 LNHDA, CDR2 SQIVND (reference sequence). The V gene lost 3 bases and the J gene lost 2 bases, with 17 bases spanning the gap. CDR3 DNA: TGTGCCAGTAGTATTCTCGTGGGGCCCTCGGCCTACAATGAGCAGTTCTTC. Its protein is CASSILVGPSAYNEQFF.

This chain connects TRBV27 to TRBJ2-7; 9 bases are shared with TRBD1. Losses at the gene ends were 6 bases for V and 0 bases for J; bases not matched to a gene: 6. This CDR3 region has 15 residues. Germline CDR1 reads MNHEY; CDR2 reads SMNVEV (reference sequence). The DNA for the CDR3 is TGTGCCAGCAGGCGAACAGGGGGCCTCTCCTACGAGCAGTACTTC. This translates into CASRRTGGLSYEQYF.

The chain employs TRBV18 and TRBJ2-2; 9 nucleotides agree with TRBD1. Germline CDR1 and CDR2: KGHSH and LQKENI. V lost 5 bases, J lost 3 bases, and 4 bases stayed unmatched. The CDR3 is 15 amino acids. CDR3 sequence reads: CASSATGGHTGELFF. The CDR3 DNA sequence: TGTGCCAGCTCAGCTACAGGGGGCCACACCGGGGAGCTGTTTTTT.

The gene calls are TRBV7-9 and TRBJ1-2; no reliable D call. The CDR3 totals 15 residues. The V gene's germline CDR1 is SEHNR and CDR2 FQNEAQ (reference sequence). Trimming cost V 0 bases and J 1 base, with 9 bases left between them. CDR3 DNA: TGTGCCAGCAGCTTAGCAGGAACCCTTAACTATGGCTACACCTTC. Translation gives CASSLAGTLNYGYTF.

This chain connects TRBV4-1 to TRBJ2-1; 8 bases map to TRBD1. The CDR3 is 14 residues long. Germline V lookup: CDR1 MGHRA, CDR2 YSYEKL. J gave up 7 bases and V 2 bases, and 4 bases lay outside the gene matches. CDR3 in DNA: TGCGCCAGCAGCCAAACTCAGGGGGCTAATGAGCAGTTCTTC. This translates into CASSQTQGANEQFF.

V gene TRBV6-5 combines with J gene TRBJ1-1; TRBD1 matches 8 bases. V was clipped by 6 bases and J by 7 bases; unmatched bases: 7. The CDR3 runs to 13 residues. Germline CDR1 is MNHEY and CDR2 is SVGAGI. The CDR3 nucleotides are TGTGCCAGCAGCCCGACAGGGGTCATTGAAGCTTTCTTT. It is translated as CASSPTGVIEAFF.

V and J are TRBV5-1 and TRBJ1-3; D is unclear. The CDR3 is made up of 14 amino acids. Trimming took off 2 bases at V and 0 bases at J, with 6 bases between the two ends. The germline gives CDR1 SGHRS, CDR2 YFSETQ. Here the CDR3 DNA reads TGCGCCAGCAGCTTTGACGGCTCTGGAAACACCATATATTTT. Amino acids: CASSFDGSGNTIYF.

The chain joins TRBV7-9 to TRBJ2-1; TRBD2 matches 9 bases. CDR1 is SEHNR, CDR2 FQNEAQ, per germline (reference sequence). V gave up 3 bases and J gave up 7 bases; unmatched junction bases: 4. This CDR3 comprises 14 residues. The CDR3 here is CASSFSLAGNEQFF. The CDR3 DNA reads TGTGCCAGCAGCTTTTCACTAGCGGGTAATGAGCAGTTCTTC.

V is TRBV5-6 and J is TRBJ2-7; D is ambiguous. The CDR3 is 13 amino acids. Trimming removed 0 bases from V and 6 bases from J, with 10 bases in between. Germline V gene sequence: CDR1 SGHDT, CDR2 YYEEEE. This CDR3 reads CASSLGSAFEQYF. The CDR3 DNA sequence: TGTGCCAGCAGCTTGGGATCGGCTTTCGAGCAGTACTTC.

V and J are TRBV7-9 and TRBJ1-1; tentatively, D is TRBD1 (5 bases). V gave up 5 bases and J gave up 3 bases, with 13 bases separating them. Germline CDR1 and CDR2: SEHNR and FQNEAQ (reference sequence). CDR3 length: 14 amino acids. In nucleotides, the CDR3 is TGTGCCAGCAGCCAAGGGGCCTGGGACACTGAAGCTTTCTTT. This encodes CASSQGAWDTEAFF.

The chain has TRBV9 and TRBJ1-3; no clear D. There are 14 residues in the CDR3. The V gene's germline CDR1 is SGDLS and CDR2 YYNGEE. Trimming removed 0 bases from V and 0 bases from J, with 4 bases in between. CDR3 DNA: TGTGCCAGCAGCGTAGTCAGCTCTGGAAACACCATATATTTT. It yields the protein CASSVVSSGNTIYF.

This clone was seen once. This chain joins TRBV5-1 and TRBJ2-5, with 10 positions matching TRBD2. Germline V CDR1 and CDR2: SGHRS, YFSETQ. J gave up 5 bases and V 0 bases, and 7 bases lay outside the gene matches. The CDR3 consists of 16 residues. The CDR3 region is CASSLASGGAGETQYF. In DNA form, the CDR3 reads TGCGCCAGCAGCTTGGCCAGCGGGGGGGCCGGGGAGACCCAGTACTTC.

The V call is TRBV7-2, the J call TRBJ2-5, with 7 nucleotides matching TRBD2. After removal of 0 bases from V and 2 bases from J, the junction contained 6 bases not matched to a gene. CDR3 size: 16 residues. Germline V CDR1 and CDR2: SGHTA, FQGNSA. Here the CDR3 DNA reads TGTGCCAGCAGCTTAGCGTTTAGAGCGGGACAAGAGACCCAGTACTTC. This gives the protein CASSLAFRAGQETQYF. Variable domain in full (rest from reference TRBV7-2 and TRBJ2-5): GAGVSQSPSNKVTEKGKDVELRCDPISGHTALYWYRQSLGQGLEFLIYFQGNSAPDKSGLPSDRFSAERTGGSVSTLTIQRTQQEDSAVYLCASSLAFRAGQETQYFGPGTRLLVL.

This chain links TRBV7-9 with TRBJ2-7; D gene ambiguous. The CDR3 consists of 14 residues. The V gene lost 3 bases and the J gene lost 5 bases, with 14 bases spanning the gap. Germline assignment: CDR1 SEHNR and CDR2 FQNEAQ (reference sequence). CDR3: CASSLFGVFDEQYF. The DNA of the CDR3 is TGTGCCAGCAGCTTGTTTGGGGTGTTCGACGAGCAGTACTTC.

This sequence joins TRBV29-1 and TRBJ1-1; TRBD1 aligns across 7 bases. J was trimmed by 0 bases and V by 4 bases; bases with no gene match: 5. The CDR3 runs to 14 residues. CDR1 and CDR2 from the germline V gene are SQVTM and ANQGSEA. The CDR3 region is CSVAGTVVNTEAFF. Here the CDR3 DNA reads TGCAGCGTTGCCGGGACAGTCGTGAACACTGAAGCTTTCTTT.

The chain joins TRBV12-5 to TRBJ1-2, with D perhaps matching TRBD1 (5 bases). This CDR3 is built from 13 residues. V was clipped by 6 bases and J by 4 bases, with 12 bases between them. The V gene's germline CDR1 is LGHNT and CDR2 FRNRAP. CDR3 in DNA: TGTGCTAGTGGCACGGGGGTGGGCTATGGCTACACCTTC. As protein: CASGTGVGYGYTF.

This clone was picked up one time. CDR3 region: CASTSRPGSGNTIYF. CDR3 sequence (DNA): TGTGCCAGCACTTCGAGGCCCGGCTCTGGAAACACCATATATTTT. This sequence joins TRBV7-8 and TRBJ1-3, with no clear D. Per germline, CDR1 SGHVS and CDR2 FQNEAQ. Trimming stripped 7 bases from V and 0 bases from J, with 13 bases between. The CDR3 extends over 15 amino acids.

V is TRBV11-3 and J is TRBJ1-1, with a weak D call TRBD1 (5 bases). Germline V gives CDR1 SGHNT, CDR2 YENEEA. V was trimmed by 5 bases and J by 2 bases, leaving 12 bases between them. The CDR3 is 14 amino acids. The CDR3 loop is CASSQEGRNTEAFF. The DNA of the CDR3 is TGTGCCAGCAGCCAAGAGGGGAGAAACACTGAAGCTTTCTTT.

This chain uses TRBV5-1 with TRBJ2-5, with D unclear. The CDR3 is 13 amino acids. Germline-derived CDR1 and CDR2 are SGHRS and YFSETQ. V was clipped by 6 bases and J by 5 bases, with 14 bases between them. The CDR3 protein is CASTFGSWETQYF. CDR3 DNA sequence: TGCGCCAGCACCTTCGGGTCGTGGGAGACCCAGTACTTC.

The chain couples TRBV18 to TRBJ1-1; D perhaps matches TRBD1 (5 bases). V was pared by 5 bases and J by 0 bases, with 7 bases between. Per the germline V gene, CDR1 is KGHSH and CDR2 is LQKENI. CDR3 length: 13 amino acids. The CDR3 reads CASSAGLNTEAFF. Here the CDR3 DNA reads TGTGCCAGCTCAGCAGGGCTGAACACTGAAGCTTTCTTT.

The rearrangement joins TRBV5-1 to TRBJ1-1; 8 bases align to TRBD1. V lost 1 base to trimming and J lost 3 bases; unmatched junction nucleotides: 5. This CDR3 has 15 amino acids. Germline V gives CDR1 SGHRS, CDR2 YFSETQ. The DNA of the CDR3 is TGCGCCAGCAGCTTGTCTCCAGGGGGCTACACTGAAGCTTTCTTT. The encoded protein is CASSLSPGGYTEAFF.